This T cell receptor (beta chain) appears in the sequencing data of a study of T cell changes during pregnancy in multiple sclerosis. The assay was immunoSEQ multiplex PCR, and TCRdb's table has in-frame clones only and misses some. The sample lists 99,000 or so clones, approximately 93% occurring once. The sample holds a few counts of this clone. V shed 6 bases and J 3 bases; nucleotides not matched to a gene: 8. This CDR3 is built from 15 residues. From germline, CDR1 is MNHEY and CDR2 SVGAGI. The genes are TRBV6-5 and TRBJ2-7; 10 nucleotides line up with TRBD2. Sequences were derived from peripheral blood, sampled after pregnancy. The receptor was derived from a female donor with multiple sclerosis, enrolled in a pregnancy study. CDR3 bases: TGTGCCAGCAGAAAAATAGGACTAGCGGTCTACGAGCAGTACTTC. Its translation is CASRKIGLAVYEQYF.